This passage covers 10 T cell receptor beta chains from one sample sequenced in a study of cytomegalovirus exposure and HLA in healthy donors. Primers: 60 Vbeta forward and 13 Jbeta reverse. TCRdb's table, derived via immunoSEQ multiplex PCR, lists solely in-frame clones and lacks some. Of 150,000 or so clones listed, about 85% are singletons. Sequencing was carried out using PBMCs. These receptor sequences come from a man in his late teens or twenties in good health and CMV-seropositive.

This chain links TRBV5-4 with TRBJ2-7, with D maybe TRBD1 (5 bases). CDR1 and CDR2 (germline): SGHNT, YYREEE (reference sequence). This CDR3 has 15 amino acids. Trimming shortened V by 4 bases and J by 2 bases, and 16 bases separated the two germline ends. The DNA of the CDR3 is TGTGCCAGCAGCCCAACCACAGGAAGGACCTACGAGCAGTACTTC. The encoded protein is CASSPTTGRTYEQYF.

Details on this clone: The conserved final phenylalanine or tryptophan is absent from the CDR3, which likely points to a read error. The chain employs TRBV7-8 and TRBJ1-5; tentative D call: TRBD1 (6 bases). The CDR3 contains 17 residues. V was cut by 5 bases and J by 0 bases, with 17 bases left in between. CDR1 SGHVS and CDR2 FQNEAQ come from the germline V gene. The CDR3 protein is CASSLRTAWDSNQPQHL. The CDR3 nucleotides read TGTGCCAGCAGCCTCCGGACAGCCTGGGATAGCAATCAGCCCCAGCATCTT.

The CDR3 DNA follows: TGCGCCAGCAGCACGTGGACAGGGAGCTCCTACGAGCAGTACTTC. This translates into CASSTWTGSSYEQYF. The chain employs TRBV5-1 and TRBJ2-7; 8 nucleotides agree with TRBD1. This CDR3 has 15 residues. Unmatched junction bases numbered 6, after V lost 4 bases and J lost 0 bases. Germline CDR1 reads SGHRS; CDR2 reads YFSETQ.

The V gene is TRBV2, the J gene TRBJ1-2, with a weak D call TRBD1 (5 bases). This CDR3 is built from 14 residues. Trimming shortened V by 5 bases and J by 3 bases, and 13 bases separated the two germline ends. CDR1 is SNHLY, CDR2 FYNNEI, per germline. The CDR3 here is CASSLDTMDYGYTF. The CDR3, as DNA: TGTGCCAGCAGTCTGGACACAATGGACTATGGCTACACCTTC.

This clone occurred a few times. The chain couples TRBV5-1 to TRBJ1-4; 9 nucleotides match TRBD1. The CDR3 extends over 15 amino acids. CDR1 SGHRS and CDR2 YFSETQ come from the germline V gene. After removal of 10 bases from V and 2 bases from J, the junction contained 9 bases not matched to a gene. The CDR3 here is CASGQGKSTNEKLFF. Written as DNA, the CDR3 is TGCGCCTCCGGACAGGGGAAATCGACTAATGAAAAACTGTTTTTT. Using reference TRBV5-1 and TRBJ1-4 for the parts outside the CDR3, the full variable domain is KAGVTQTPRYLIKTRGQQVTLSCSPISGHRSVSWYQQTPGQGLQFLFEYFSETQRNKGNFPGRFSGRQFSNSRSEMNVSTLELGDSALYLCASGQGKSTNEKLFFGSGTQLSVL.

The V call is TRBV5-4, the J call TRBJ1-1; 8 bases agree with TRBD1. The germline V gene has CDR1 SGHNT and CDR2 YYREEE (reference sequence). CDR3 length: 14 amino acids. J gave up 4 bases and V 5 bases, and 7 bases lay outside the gene matches. This chain's CDR3 is CASSEGQEITEAFF. CDR3 bases: TGTGCCAGCAGTGAGGGACAGGAGATCACTGAAGCTTTCTTT.

The rearrangement links TRBV5-5 to TRBJ2-5, with 10 bases that match TRBD2. Germline V gene lookup returns CDR1 SGHKS and CDR2 YYEKEE (reference sequence). J lost 5 bases, V lost 5 bases, and 12 bases had no gene match. The CDR3 spans 16 residues. The CDR3 nucleotides read TGTGCCAGCAGACGCCCGAGCGGGGGGGACTTGGAGACCCAGTACTTC. Encoded protein: CASRRPSGGDLETQYF.

The rearrangement joins TRBV5-1 to TRBJ1-2; 8 nucleotides line up with TRBD1. CDR3 length: 14 residues. CDR1 SGHRS and CDR2 YFSETQ come from the germline V gene. V was pared by 4 bases and J by 7 bases, with 9 bases of the junction left unmatched. The CDR3 loop reads CASSPQDRVVGYTF. CDR3 bases: TGCGCCAGCAGCCCTCAGGACAGGGTGGTTGGCTACACCTTC.

The chain recombines TRBV5-4 with TRBJ2-2; the match to TRBD1 covers 12 bases. Trimming took 3 bases from V and 6 from J; bases not matched to a gene: 3. CDR1 and CDR2 (germline): SGHNT, YYREEE (reference sequence). The CDR3 has 15 amino acids. The CDR3 sequence is CASSSGTGGSGELFF. The CDR3 DNA reads TGTGCCAGCAGCTCCGGGACAGGGGGCTCCGGGGAGCTGTTTTTT. Complete variable domain (other parts from reference TRBV5-4 and TRBJ2-2): ETGVTQSPTHLIKTRGQQVTLRCSSQSGHNTVSWYQQALGQGPQFIFQYYREEENGRGNFPPRFSGLQFPNYSSELNVNALELDDSALYLCASSSGTGGSGELFFGEGSRLTVL.

This chain joins TRBV7-8 and TRBJ2-7; 10 nucleotides align to TRBD1. The V gene end was trimmed by 5 bases and the J gene end by 3 bases; junction bases not matched to a gene: 7. The CDR3 covers 15 residues. CDR1 SGHVS and CDR2 FQNEAQ come from the germline V gene. DNA for the CDR3: TGTGCCAGCAGCGTCGCCGGGACAGGGGTCTACGAGCAGTACTTC. This translates into CASSVAGTGVYEQYF.